In this sample, the clone carrying this TCR beta chain is medium-sized. These data originate in a study of prognosis after radiotherapy for stage I lung cancer. Study-wide context: Medical inoperability was considered to apply to all enrolled non-small cell lung cancer patients.

The V segment lost 0 bases and the J segment 0 bases; nucleotides outside the gene matches: 6. This CDR3 has 18 residues. In germline, CDR1 is KGHDR, CDR2 SFDVKD. Genomic DNA was subjected to two-round multiplex PCR for amplification of TCR beta CDR3. Specific primers for each TRBV and TRBJ gene were what first-round PCR used. MiXCR, applied by TCRdb to the multiplex PCR reads, yields one record per CDR3 protein. The sample lists about 12,000 distinct CDR3 sequences; roughly 50% were seen once. The clonotype was recovered from a donor of 50 years or more with non-small cell lung cancer. This sample comprised PBMCs, obtained before or after stereotactic body radiation therapy (not recorded which). The chain recombines TRBV24-1 with TRBJ2-3; 9 positions match TRBD1. The CDR3 spells CATSDLGTGTGSTDTQYF. DNA of the CDR3: TGTGCCACCAGTGATTTGGGAACCGGGACAGGGAGCACAGATACGCAGTATTTT.